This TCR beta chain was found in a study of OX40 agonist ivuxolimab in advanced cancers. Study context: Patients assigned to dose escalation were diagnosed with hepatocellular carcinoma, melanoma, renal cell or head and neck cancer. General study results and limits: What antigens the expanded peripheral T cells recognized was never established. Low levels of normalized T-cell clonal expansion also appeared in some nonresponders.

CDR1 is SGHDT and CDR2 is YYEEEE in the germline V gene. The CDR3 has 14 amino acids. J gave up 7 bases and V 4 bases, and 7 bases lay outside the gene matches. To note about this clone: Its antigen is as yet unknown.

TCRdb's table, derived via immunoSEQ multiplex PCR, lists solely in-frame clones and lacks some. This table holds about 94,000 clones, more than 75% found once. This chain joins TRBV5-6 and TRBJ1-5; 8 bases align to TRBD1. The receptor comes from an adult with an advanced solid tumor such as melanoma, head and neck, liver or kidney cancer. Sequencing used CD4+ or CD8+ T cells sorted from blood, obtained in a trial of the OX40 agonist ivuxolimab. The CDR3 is CASSLRTGRQPQHF. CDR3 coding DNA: TGTGCCAGCAGCCTGCGGACAGGGCGGCAGCCCCAGCATTTT.